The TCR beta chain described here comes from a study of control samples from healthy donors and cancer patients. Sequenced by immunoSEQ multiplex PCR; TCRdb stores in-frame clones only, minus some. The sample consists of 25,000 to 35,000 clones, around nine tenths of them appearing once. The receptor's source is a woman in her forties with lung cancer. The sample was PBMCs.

The chain's CDR3 is CAISDRAGTSGKGTQYF. The CDR3 nucleotides are TGTGCCATCAGTGACCGTGCCGGGACTAGCGGCAAAGGGACCCAGTACTTC. The rearrangement joins TRBV10-3 to TRBJ2-5; the match to TRBD2 covers 11 bases. J gave up 7 bases and V 3 bases, and 13 bases lay outside the gene matches. Per the germline V gene, CDR1 is ENHRY and CDR2 is SYGVKD. This CDR3 has 17 amino acids.